Sequencing of this TCR beta chain was carried out in a study of blood T cell repertoires in COVID-19. About the research overall: Sources were T cells, B-cell-depleted T cells, or PBMCs; the material itself was cDNA or gDNA.

A single count supports this clone. Individuals aged roughly 18 to 95 years were recruited from around 22 US areas. Authors' processing steps: Reference gene primer amplification gave estimated nucleated cell counts. Some clones are missing from TCRdb's copy, which holds only in-frame ones; the method was immunoSEQ multiplex PCR. The DNA was the basis for D and trimming; V, J and clone size are from that table. The repertoire holds about 320,000 clones, approximately 88% seen once, with approximately 9% in the top ten. The CDR3 length is 14 residues. Trimming removed 4 bases from V and 7 bases from J; junction bases left unmatched: 4. Germline CDR1 is KGHDR and CDR2 is SFDVKD.

This TCR derives from a woman aged 18-30 years who had recovered from COVID-19. The rearrangement links TRBV24-1 to TRBJ1-2; 11 bases are a match to TRBD1. The sequenced sample consisted of PBMCs or T cells enriched from blood (not recorded which). This CDR3 reads CATSEQGQGVGYTF. Written as DNA, the CDR3 is TGTGCCACCAGTGAGCAGGGACAGGGGGTTGGCTACACCTTC.